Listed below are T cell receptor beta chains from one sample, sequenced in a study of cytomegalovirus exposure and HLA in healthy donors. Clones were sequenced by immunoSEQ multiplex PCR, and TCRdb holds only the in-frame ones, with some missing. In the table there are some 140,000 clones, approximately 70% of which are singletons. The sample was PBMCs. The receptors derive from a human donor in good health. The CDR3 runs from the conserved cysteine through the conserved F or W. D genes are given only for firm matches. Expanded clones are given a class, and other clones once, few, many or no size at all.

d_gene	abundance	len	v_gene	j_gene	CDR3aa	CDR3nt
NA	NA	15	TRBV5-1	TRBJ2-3	CASSKTPRSTDTQYF	TGCGCCAGCAGCAAGACACCTCGAAGCACAGATACGCAGTATTTT
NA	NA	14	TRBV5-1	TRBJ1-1	CASSEEWRNTEAFF	TGCGCCAGCAGCGAGGAGTGGAGGAACACTGAAGCTTTCTTT
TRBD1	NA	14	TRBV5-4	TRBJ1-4	CASSSRQGGEKLFF	TGTGCCAGCAGCTCGCGACAGGGAGGTGAAAAACTGTTTTTT
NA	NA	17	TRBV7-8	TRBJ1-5	CASSLATTRNGNQPQHF	TGTGCCAGCAGCTTAGCGACGACTAGGAATGGCAATCAGCCCCAGCATTTT
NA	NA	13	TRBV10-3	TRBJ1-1	CAISERGGGEAFF	TGTGCCATCAGTGAGCGGGGCGGGGGTGAAGCTTTCTTT
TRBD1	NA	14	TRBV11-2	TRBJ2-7	CASSLQGALYEQYF	TGTGCCAGCAGTTTGCAGGGGGCCCTCTACGAGCAGTACTTC
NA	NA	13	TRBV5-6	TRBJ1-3	CASSLSDGNTIYF	TGTGCCAGCAGCTTAAGCGATGGAAACACCATATATTTT
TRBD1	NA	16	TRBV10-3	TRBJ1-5	CAISESWDRGNQPQHF	TGTGCCATCAGTGAGTCGTGGGACAGGGGGAATCAGCCCCAGCATTTT
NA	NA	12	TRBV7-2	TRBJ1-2	CASSPTIRGYTF	TGTGCCAGCAGCCCAACAATCCGTGGCTACACCTTC
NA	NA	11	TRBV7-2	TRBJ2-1	CASSPSHEQFF	TGTGCCAGCAGCCCTTCTCATGAGCAGTTCTTC
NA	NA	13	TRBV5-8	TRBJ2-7	CASSFRSSYEQYF	TGTGCCAGCAGCTTTAGGAGTTCCTACGAGCAGTACTTC
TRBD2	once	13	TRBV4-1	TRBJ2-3	CASGTSALDTQYF	TGCGCCAGCGGGACTAGCGCATTAGATACGCAGTATTTT
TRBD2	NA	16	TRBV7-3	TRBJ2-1	CASSDSGSPTYNEQFF	TGTGCCAGCAGCGATAGCGGGAGTCCAACCTACAATGAGCAGTTCTTC
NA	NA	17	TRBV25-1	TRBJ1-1	CASSEYSQDFMNTEAFF	TGTGCCAGCAGTGAATATTCACAGGATTTCATGAACACTGAAGCTTTCTTT
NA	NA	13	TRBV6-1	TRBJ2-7	CASRPGPSYEQYF	TGTGCCAGCAGGCCAGGCCCATCCTACGAGCAGTACTTC
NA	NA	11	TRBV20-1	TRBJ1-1	CSAEQVTEAFF	TGCAGTGCTGAACAGGTTACTGAAGCTTTCTTT
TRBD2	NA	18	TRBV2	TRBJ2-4	CASSEKLAGGPAKNIQYF	TGTGCCAGCAGTGAAAAACTAGCGGGAGGGCCGGCCAAAAACATTCAGTACTTC
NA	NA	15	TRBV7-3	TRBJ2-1	CASSLTESSYNEQFF	TGTGCCAGCAGCTTGACAGAGTCCTCCTACAATGAGCAGTTCTTC
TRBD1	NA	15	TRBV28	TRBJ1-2	CASSLTGLSNYGYTF	TGTGCCAGCAGTCTGACAGGGCTTTCTAACTATGGCTACACCTTC
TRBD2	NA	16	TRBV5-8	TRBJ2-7	CASSLEAGVLSYEQYF	TGTGCCAGCAGCTTGGAGGCGGGAGTCCTCTCCTACGAGCAGTACTTC
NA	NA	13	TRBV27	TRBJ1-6	CASSADSYSPLHF	TGTGCCAGCAGCGCGGACAGTTATTCACCCCTCCACTTT
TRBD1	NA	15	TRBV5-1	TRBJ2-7	CASSPGQGATYEQYF	TGCGCCAGCAGCCCGGGCCAGGGGGCTACCTACGAGCAGTACTTC
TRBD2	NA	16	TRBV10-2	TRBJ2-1	CASSGGRWEGRHEQFF	TGCGCCAGCAGTGGAGGCAGGTGGGAGGGCCGCCATGAGCAGTTCTTC
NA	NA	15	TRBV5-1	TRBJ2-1	CASSLVGSSYNEQFF	TGCGCCAGCAGCTTGGTCGGTAGCTCCTACAATGAGCAGTTCTTC
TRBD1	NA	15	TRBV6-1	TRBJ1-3	CASKAGRDRENTIYF	TGTGCCAGCAAAGCGGGGCGGGACAGGGAAAACACCATATATTTT
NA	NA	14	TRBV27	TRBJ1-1	CASDLIGTLTEAFF	TGTGCCAGCGACCTTATCGGGACTCTCACTGAAGCTTTCTTT
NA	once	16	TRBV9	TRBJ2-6	CASSGGTAPGANVLTF	TGTGCCAGCAGCGGCGGGACCGCCCCTGGGGCCAACGTCCTGACTTTC
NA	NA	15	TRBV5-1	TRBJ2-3	CASSLATRSTDTQYF	TGCGCCAGCAGCTTGGCCACGAGGTCCACAGATACGCAGTATTTT
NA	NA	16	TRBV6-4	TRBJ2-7	CASSLTMDCSSYEQYF	TGTGCCAGCAGCCTCACCATGGACTGTTCTTCCTACGAGCAGTACTTC
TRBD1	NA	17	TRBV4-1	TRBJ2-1	CASSQPLMGQGAGEQFF	TGCGCCAGCAGCCAACCCCTAATGGGACAGGGTGCGGGGGAGCAGTTCTTC
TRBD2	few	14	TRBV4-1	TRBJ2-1	CASKREWSYNEQFF	TGCGCCAGCAAGCGGGAGTGGTCCTACAATGAGCAGTTCTTC
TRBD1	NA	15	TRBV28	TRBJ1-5	CASTEDRGHNQPQHF	TGTGCCAGCACCGAGGACAGGGGGCACAATCAGCCCCAGCATTTT